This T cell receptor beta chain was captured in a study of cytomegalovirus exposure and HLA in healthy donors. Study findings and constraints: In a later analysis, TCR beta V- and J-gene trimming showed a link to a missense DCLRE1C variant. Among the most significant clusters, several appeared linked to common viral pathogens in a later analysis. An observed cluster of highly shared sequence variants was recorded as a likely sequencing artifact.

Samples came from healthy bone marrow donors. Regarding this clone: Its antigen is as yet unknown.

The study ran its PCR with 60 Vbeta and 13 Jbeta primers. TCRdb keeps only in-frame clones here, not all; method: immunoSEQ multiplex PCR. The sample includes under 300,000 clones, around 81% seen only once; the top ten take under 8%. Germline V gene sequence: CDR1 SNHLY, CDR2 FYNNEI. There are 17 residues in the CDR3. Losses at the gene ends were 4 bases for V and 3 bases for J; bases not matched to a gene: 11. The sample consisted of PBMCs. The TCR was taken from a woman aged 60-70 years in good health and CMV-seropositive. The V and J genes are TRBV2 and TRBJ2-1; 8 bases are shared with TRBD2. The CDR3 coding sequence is TGTGCCAGCAGTGCCTTAGCGGGACTACACCTCTACAATGAGCAGTTCTTC. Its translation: CASSALAGLHLYNEQFF.